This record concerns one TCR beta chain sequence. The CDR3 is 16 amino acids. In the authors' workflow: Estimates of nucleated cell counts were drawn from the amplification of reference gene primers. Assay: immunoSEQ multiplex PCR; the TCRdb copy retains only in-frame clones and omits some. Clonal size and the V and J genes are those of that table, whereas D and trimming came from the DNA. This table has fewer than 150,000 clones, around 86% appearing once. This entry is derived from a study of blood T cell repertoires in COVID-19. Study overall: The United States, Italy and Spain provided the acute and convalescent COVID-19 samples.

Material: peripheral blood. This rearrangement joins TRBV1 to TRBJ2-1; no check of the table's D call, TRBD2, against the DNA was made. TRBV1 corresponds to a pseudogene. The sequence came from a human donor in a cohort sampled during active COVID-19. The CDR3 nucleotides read TGCACCAGCAGCCAAACTAGCGGAACTTTCTACAATGAGCAGTTCTTC. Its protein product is CTSSQTSGTFYNEQFF.